This T cell receptor (beta chain) was identified during a study of blood T cell repertoires in COVID-19. Study-level background: The cDNA or gDNA used as material had been derived from T cells, B-cell-depleted T cells, or PBMCs.

Repertoires were generated with immunoSEQ multiplex PCR, while TCRdb's copy carries only in-frame clones and drops some. In the table there are roughly 300,000 clones, more than 70% of which are singletons. J was trimmed by 3 bases and V by 2 bases; bases with no gene match: 0. This CDR3 region has 13 residues. Germline V lookup: CDR1 MNHNY, CDR2 SVGAGI (reference sequence). Enrolled through a virtual design, the participants were between about 18 and 100 years of age and came from about two dozen US areas. Sequenced input: PBMCs or T cells enriched from blood (not recorded which). The receptor was derived from a woman aged 25 to 39 who had recovered from COVID-19. This chain uses TRBV6-6 with TRBJ1-1; 7 bases fit TRBD1. CDR3 coding DNA: TGTGCCAGCAGTTACGGACAGGACACTGAAGCTTTCTTT. Protein sequence: CASSYGQDTEAFF.